This TCR beta chain came from a study of cytomegalovirus exposure and HLA in healthy donors. Whole-study results and caveats: A few chains linked to CMV were shown in vitro to be specific for CMV antigens.

This CDR3 spans 15 amino acids. CDR1 and CDR2 from the germline V gene are MDHEN and SYDVKM. Trimming removed 2 bases from V and 4 bases from J; junction bases left unmatched: 6. TCRdb keeps only in-frame clones here, not all; method: immunoSEQ multiplex PCR. The sample shows roughly 60,000 clones, 92% of them seen only once. As concerns this clone: Its target is not known.

V is TRBV28 and J is TRBJ1-2, with 8 nucleotides matching TRBD1. The source material was PBMCs. This clonotype was sampled from a young woman in good health and CMV-seronegative. The CDR3 spells CASSLTDRAGYGYTF. The CDR3, as DNA: TGTGCCAGCAGTTTAACGGACAGGGCCGGCTATGGCTACACCTTC.